Listed here are 3 T cell receptor beta chains from one sample, sequenced in a study of blood T cell repertoires in COVID-19. Some clones are missing from TCRdb's copy, which holds only in-frame ones; the method was immunoSEQ multiplex PCR. The sample holds some 270,000 clones, roughly 86% seen once. Material for sequencing was peripheral blood. Receptors originate from a woman aged 60-75 years who had recovered from COVID-19.

CDR3 sequence (DNA): TGTGCCAGCACCCCTTCCGGGACACGTGAGACCCAGTACTTC. Translated: CASTPSGTRETQYF. The genes are TRBV3-1 (or the pseudogene TRBV3-2) and TRBJ2-5, with a weak D call TRBD1 (6 bases). Germline V lookup: CDR1 LGHDT, CDR2 YNNKEL (reference sequence). The CDR3 covers 14 residues. V lost 7 bases and J 5 bases, leaving 17 bases between the germline ends.

This clone is a singleton in its sample. This CDR3 is CASSYLGQSAYTF. CDR3 DNA sequence: TGTGCCAGCAGTTACTTGGGACAGTCAGCCTACACCTTC. The V call is TRBV6-2 or TRBV6-3, the J call TRBJ1-2; 7 nucleotides line up with TRBD1. Germline-derived CDR1 and CDR2 are MNHEY and SVGEGT. The CDR3 is 13 amino acids. Trimming removed 1 base from V and 10 bases from J; junction bases left unmatched: 6.

The rearrangement links TRBV7-2 to TRBJ1-4; 9 nucleotides match TRBD1. The CDR3 consists of 16 residues. CDR1 SGHTA and CDR2 FQGNSA come from the germline V gene. J was trimmed by 7 bases and V by 0 bases; bases with no gene match: 6. CDR3 sequence (DNA): TGTGCCAGCAGCTTAGCGTGGGGGACAGGGACTGAAAAACTGTTTTTT. Its protein is CASSLAWGTGTEKLFF.